The entry below describes one T cell receptor (beta chain). As originally analysed: Estimation of nucleated cell counts was performed using reference gene primer amplification. Repertoires were generated with immunoSEQ multiplex PCR, while TCRdb's copy carries only in-frame clones and drops some. That table supplies the V and J calls and clone size; D and trimming were determined from the DNA. The table records 300,000 to 350,000 clones, approximately 91% of them present only once. The germline CDR1 and CDR2 sequences are KGHDR and SFDVKD. The germline V and J ends were trimmed by 5 bases and 0 bases, with 6 bases remaining between them. This CDR3 comprises 14 residues. This sample was taken from a study of blood T cell repertoires in COVID-19.

What was sequenced was PBMCs or T cells enriched from blood (not recorded which). The source is a woman in her twenties or thirties who had been exposed to COVID-19. V is TRBV24-1 and J is TRBJ2-2; no reliable D call. In nucleotides, the CDR3 is TGTGCCACCAGTGGCGGCGCGAACACCGGGGAGCTGTTTTTT. This encodes CATSGGANTGELFF.